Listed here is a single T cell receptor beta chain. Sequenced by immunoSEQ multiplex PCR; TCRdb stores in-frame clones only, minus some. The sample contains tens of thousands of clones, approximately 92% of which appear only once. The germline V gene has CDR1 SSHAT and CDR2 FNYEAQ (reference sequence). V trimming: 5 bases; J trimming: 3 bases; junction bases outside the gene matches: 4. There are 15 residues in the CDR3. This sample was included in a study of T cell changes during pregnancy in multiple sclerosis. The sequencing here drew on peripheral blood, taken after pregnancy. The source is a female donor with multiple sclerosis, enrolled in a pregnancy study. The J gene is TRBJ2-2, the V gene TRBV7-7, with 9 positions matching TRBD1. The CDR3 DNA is TGTGCCAGCAGCCGGGACAGGGCGGACACCGGGGAGCTGTTTTTT. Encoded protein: CASSRDRADTGELFF.